The entry below gives a single T cell receptor beta chain sequence along with its context. Profiling relied on immunoSEQ multiplex PCR, and the TCRdb table lists in-frame clones only, not all of them. The sample comprises some 110,000 clones, approximately 84% of which are singletons, and around 15% rests with the top ten. The data belong to a study of blood T cell repertoires in COVID-19. About the study: Samples taken during acute and convalescent COVID-19 were collected in the United States, Italy and Spain.

The CDR3 contains 13 residues. V dropped 6 bases and J dropped 6; count of bases not matched to a gene: 5. CDR1 and CDR2 from the germline V gene are MDHEN and SYDVKM. This TCR was recovered from a woman in her sixties with acute or convalescent COVID-19. The chain couples TRBV28 to TRBJ2-3; 8 bases are shared with TRBD2. The sequenced material came from peripheral blood. Here the CDR3 DNA reads TGTGCCAGCAGCATAGCGGGATGGGATACGCAGTATTTT. The encoded protein is CASSIAGWDTQYF.